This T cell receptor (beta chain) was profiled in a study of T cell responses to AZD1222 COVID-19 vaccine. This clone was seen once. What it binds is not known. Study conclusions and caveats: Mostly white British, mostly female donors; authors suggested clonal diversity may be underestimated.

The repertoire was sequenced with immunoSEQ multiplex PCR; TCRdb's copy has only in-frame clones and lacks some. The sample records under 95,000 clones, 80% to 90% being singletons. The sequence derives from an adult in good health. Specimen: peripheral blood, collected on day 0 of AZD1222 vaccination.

The CDR3 spells CASSFGSTEAFF. CDR3 DNA: TGTGCCAGCAGTTTCGGGAGTACTGAAGCTTTCTTT. The chain recombines TRBV6-5 with TRBJ1-1; D remains unclear. V lost 4 bases, J lost 5 bases, and 8 bases lay in between. The V gene's germline CDR1 is MNHEY and CDR2 SVGAGI. The CDR3 is 12 residues long.